This TCR beta chain is drawn from a study of CD8+CD57+ T cells in acquired aplastic anemia. Trimming took 6 bases from V and 8 from J; bases not matched to a gene: 5. The CDR3 loop spans 13 amino acids. This clonotype was observed many times. What it binds is unknown. The patients chosen for sequencing had shown expansion of CD8+CD57+ cells (detected by flow cytometry). Every one of the patients had aplastic anemia (severe, acquired). Profiling that covered TCR beta VDJ and CDR3 relied on genomic DNA as its template. Using its own MiXCR run on the reads, TCRdb lists one record per CDR3 protein. The sample carries about 200,000 distinct CDR3 sequences, 50% to 70% recorded once. Study-wide points: Controls and patients did not differ significantly in CD8+ Simpson's diversity.

The TCR sequence derives from a human donor with aplastic anemia. The sample was sorted CD4+, CD8+, or CD8+CD57+ T cells (not recorded which) from PBMCs. The chain has TRBV12-3 or TRBV12-4 and TRBJ2-7, with 12 nucleotides matching TRBD1. The CDR3 loop is CASRPGTGGKQYF. The CDR3 DNA follows: TGTGCCAGCAGGCCTGGGACAGGGGGCAAGCAGTACTTC.